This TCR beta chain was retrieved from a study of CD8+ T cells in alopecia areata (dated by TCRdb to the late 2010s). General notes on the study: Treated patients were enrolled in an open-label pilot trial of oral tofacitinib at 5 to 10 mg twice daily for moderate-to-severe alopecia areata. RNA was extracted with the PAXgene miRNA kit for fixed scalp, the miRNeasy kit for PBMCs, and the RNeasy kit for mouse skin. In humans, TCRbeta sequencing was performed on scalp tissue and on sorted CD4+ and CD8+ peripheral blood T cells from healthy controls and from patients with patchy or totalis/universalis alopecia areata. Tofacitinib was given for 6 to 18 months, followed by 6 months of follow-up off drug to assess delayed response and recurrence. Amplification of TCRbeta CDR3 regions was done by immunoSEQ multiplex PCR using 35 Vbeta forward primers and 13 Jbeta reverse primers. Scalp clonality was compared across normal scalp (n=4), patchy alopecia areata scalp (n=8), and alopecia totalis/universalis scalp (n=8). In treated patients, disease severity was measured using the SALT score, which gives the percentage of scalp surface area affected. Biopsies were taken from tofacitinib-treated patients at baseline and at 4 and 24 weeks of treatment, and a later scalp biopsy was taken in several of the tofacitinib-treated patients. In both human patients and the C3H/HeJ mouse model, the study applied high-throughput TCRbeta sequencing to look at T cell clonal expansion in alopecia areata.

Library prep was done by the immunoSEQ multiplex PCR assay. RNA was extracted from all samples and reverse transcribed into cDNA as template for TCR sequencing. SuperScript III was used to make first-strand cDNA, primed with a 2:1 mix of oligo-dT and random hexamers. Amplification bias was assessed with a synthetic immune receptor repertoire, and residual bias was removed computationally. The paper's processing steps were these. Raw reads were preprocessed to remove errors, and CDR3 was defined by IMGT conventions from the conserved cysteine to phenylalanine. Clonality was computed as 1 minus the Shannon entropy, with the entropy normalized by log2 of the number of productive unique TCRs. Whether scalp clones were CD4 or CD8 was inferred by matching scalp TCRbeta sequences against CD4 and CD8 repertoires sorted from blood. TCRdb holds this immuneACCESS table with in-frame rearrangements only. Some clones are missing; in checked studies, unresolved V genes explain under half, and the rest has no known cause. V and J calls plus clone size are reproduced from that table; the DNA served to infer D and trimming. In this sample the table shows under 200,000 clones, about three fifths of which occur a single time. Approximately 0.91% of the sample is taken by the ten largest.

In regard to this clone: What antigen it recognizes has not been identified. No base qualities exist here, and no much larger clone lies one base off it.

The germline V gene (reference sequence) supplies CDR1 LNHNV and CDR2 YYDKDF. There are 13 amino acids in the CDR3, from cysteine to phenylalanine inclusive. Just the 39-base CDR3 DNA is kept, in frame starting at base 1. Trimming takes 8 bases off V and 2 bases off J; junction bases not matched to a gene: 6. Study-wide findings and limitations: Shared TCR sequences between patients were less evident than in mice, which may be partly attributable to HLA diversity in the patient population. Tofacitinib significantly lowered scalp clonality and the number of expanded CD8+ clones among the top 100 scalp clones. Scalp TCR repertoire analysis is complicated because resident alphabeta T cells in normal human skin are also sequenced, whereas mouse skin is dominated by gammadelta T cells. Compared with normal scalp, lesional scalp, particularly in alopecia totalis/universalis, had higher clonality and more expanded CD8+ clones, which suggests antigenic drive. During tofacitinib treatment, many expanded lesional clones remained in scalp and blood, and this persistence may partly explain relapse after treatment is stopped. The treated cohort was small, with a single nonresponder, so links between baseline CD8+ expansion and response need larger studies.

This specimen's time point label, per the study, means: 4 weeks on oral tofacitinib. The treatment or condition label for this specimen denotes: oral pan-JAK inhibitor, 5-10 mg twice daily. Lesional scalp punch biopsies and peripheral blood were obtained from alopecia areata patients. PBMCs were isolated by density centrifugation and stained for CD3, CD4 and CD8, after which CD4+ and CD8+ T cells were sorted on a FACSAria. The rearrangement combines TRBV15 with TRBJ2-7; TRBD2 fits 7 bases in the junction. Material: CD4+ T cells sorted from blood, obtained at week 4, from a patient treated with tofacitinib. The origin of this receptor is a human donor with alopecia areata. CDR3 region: CATASGGTYEQYF. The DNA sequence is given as TGTGCCACCGCCTCGGGGGGTACCTACGAGCAGTACTTC.